This T cell receptor beta chain was sequenced for a study of technical replicates of blood from a few donors. Data came from immunoSEQ multiplex PCR; TCRdb stores just in-frame clones and leaves some out. The table includes around 92,000 clones, 90% to 97% detected once. This clone is a singleton in its sample. What was sequenced was T cells isolated from PBMCs. This receptor was identified in a human donor in good health.

For the CDR3, the DNA is TGTGCCAGCAGCTTAAATCGCGTTGTGGGGGGACCTACTAATGAAAAACTGTTTTTT. Translated, it gives CASSLNRVVGGPTNEKLFF. This chain uses TRBV11-3 with TRBJ1-4, with D perhaps matching TRBD1 (5 bases). Trimming stripped 2 bases from V and 2 bases from J, with 21 bases between. Per the germline V gene, CDR1 is SGHNT and CDR2 is YENEEA. There are 19 residues in the CDR3.